This TCR beta chain is drawn from a study of blood T cell repertoires in COVID-19. Study-level information: Samples came from the United States, Italy and Spain, spanning acute and convalescent COVID-19. The cDNA or gDNA used as material had been derived from T cells, B-cell-depleted T cells, or PBMCs.

Original processing methods: Quantification of nucleated cells was approximated via reference gene primer amplification. Clones were sequenced by immunoSEQ multiplex PCR, and TCRdb holds only the in-frame ones, with some missing. That table gives V, J and clone size, and the DNA gave D and trimming. The sample lists roughly 100,000 clones, about 85% occurring once. The CDR3 sequence is 13 residues long. CDR1 SNHLY and CDR2 FYNNEI come from the germline V gene. Trimming took 7 bases from V and 1 from J; bases not matched to a gene: 2. This clonotype was obtained from a woman in her 70s with active or convalescent COVID-19. V usage is TRBV2 and J usage is TRBJ2-7; 9 bases match TRBD1. The material sequenced was peripheral blood. CDR3 nucleotides: TGTGCCAGCACCGGGACAGGGTCCTACGAGCAGTACTTC. It yields the protein CASTGTGSYEQYF.